This T cell receptor (beta chain) derives from a study of monozygotic twins with inflammatory bowel disease. The length of the CDR3 is 15 residues. Germline V lookup: CDR1 DFQATT, CDR2 SNEGSKA (reference sequence). Template switching added UMIs carrying a 6-nucleotide sample barcode. TCRdb reprocessed the 5' RACE reads and keeps a single row for each CDR3 protein, giving no DNA. The sample table sets out fewer than 450,000 distinct CDR3 sequences. V usage is TRBV20-1 and J usage is TRBJ2-1. This sequence originates from a human donor with ulcerative colitis or Crohn's disease, or a healthy co-twin of an affected twin (not recorded which). The sample consisted of blood. CDR3 protein: CSASFGESSYNEQFF.